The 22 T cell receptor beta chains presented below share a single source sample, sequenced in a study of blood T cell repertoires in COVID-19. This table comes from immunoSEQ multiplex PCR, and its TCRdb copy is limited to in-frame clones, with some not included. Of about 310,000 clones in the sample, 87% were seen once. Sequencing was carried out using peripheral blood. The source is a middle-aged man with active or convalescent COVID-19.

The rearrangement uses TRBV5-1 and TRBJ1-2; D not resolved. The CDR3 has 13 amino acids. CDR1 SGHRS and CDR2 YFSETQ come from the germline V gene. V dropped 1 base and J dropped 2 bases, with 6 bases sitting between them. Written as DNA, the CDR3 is TGCGCCAGCAGCTTGCAGGAAAACTATGGCTACACCTTC. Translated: CASSLQENYGYTF. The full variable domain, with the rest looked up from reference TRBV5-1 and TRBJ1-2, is KAGVTQTPRYLIKTRGQQVTLSCSPISGHRSVSWYQQTPGQGLQFLFEYFSETQRNKGNFPGRFSGRQFSNSRSEMNVSTLELGDSALYLCASSLQENYGYTFGSGTRLTVV.

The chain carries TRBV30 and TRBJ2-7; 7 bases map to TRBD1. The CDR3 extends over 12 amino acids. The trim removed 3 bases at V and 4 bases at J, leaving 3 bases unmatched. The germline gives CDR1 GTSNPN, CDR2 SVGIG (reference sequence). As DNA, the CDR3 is TGTGCCTGGAGCTCGGACAGGTACGAGCAGTACTTC. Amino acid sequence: CAWSSDRYEQYF.

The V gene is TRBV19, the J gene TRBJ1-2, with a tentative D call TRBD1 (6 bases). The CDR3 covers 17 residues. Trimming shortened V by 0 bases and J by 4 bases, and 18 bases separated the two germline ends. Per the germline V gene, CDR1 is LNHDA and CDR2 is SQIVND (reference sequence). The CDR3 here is CASSIDPPGGLGYGYTF. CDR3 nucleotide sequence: TGTGCCAGTAGTATAGACCCCCCCGGGGGGCTAGGCTATGGCTACACCTTC.

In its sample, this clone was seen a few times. This CDR3 is CASSPGQGTNYGYTF. In nucleotides, the CDR3 is TGTGCCAGCAGCCCCGGACAGGGTACTAACTATGGCTACACCTTC. The chain carries TRBV5-6 and TRBJ1-2, with TRBD1 matching 8 bases. There are 15 residues in the CDR3. CDR1 is SGHDT, CDR2 YYEEEE, per germline. The J segment lost 0 bases and the V segment lost 4 bases, leaving 5 bases of the junction unmatched.

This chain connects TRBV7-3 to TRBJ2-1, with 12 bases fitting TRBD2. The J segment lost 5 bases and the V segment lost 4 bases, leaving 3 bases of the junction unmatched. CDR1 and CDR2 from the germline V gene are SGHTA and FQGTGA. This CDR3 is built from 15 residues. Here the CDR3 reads CASSSTSGRNNEQFF. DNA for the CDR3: TGTGCCAGCAGCTCGACTAGCGGGAGAAACAATGAGCAGTTCTTC. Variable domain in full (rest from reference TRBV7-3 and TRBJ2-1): GAGVSQTPSNKVTEKGKYVELRCDPISGHTALYWYRQSLGQGPEFLIYFQGTGAADDSGLPNDRFFAVRPEGSVSTLKIQRTERGDSAVYLCASSSTSGRNNEQFFGPGTRLTVL.

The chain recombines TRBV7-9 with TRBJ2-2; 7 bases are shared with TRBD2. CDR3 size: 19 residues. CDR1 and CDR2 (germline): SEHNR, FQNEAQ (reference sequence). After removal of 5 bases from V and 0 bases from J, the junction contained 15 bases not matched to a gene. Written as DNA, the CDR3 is TGTGCCAGCAGCCTGGCCAAGCGGGGACTAATCGCGAACACCGGGGAGCTGTTTTTT. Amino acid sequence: CASSLAKRGLIANTGELFF.

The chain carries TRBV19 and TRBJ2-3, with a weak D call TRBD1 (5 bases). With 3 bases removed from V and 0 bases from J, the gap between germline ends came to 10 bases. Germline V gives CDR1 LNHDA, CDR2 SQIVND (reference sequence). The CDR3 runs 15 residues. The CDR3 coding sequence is TGTGCCAGTAGTATTCTAGGGGTCAGCACAGATACGCAGTATTTT. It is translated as CASSILGVSTDTQYF.

The CDR3 loop is CASSLWEGGREQFF. The CDR3 bases are TGCGCCAGCAGCTTGTGGGAGGGAGGTAGGGAGCAGTTCTTC. The V and J genes are TRBV5-1 and TRBJ2-1; TRBD2 matches at 7 bases. Germline CDR1 and CDR2: SGHRS and YFSETQ. V lost 1 base, J lost 10 bases, and 8 bases stayed unmatched. The CDR3 is 14 amino acids.

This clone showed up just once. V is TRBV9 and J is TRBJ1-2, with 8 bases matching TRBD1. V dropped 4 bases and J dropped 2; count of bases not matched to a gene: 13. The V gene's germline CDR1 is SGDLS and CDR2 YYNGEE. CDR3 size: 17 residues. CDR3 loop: CASSLGTGGAPNYGYTF. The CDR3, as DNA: TGTGCCAGCAGCCTCGGGACAGGAGGGGCCCCAAACTATGGCTACACCTTC. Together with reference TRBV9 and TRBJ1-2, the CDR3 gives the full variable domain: DSGVTQTPKHLITATGQRVTLRCSPRSGDLSVYWYQQSLDQGLQFLIQYYNGEERAKGNILERFSAQQFPDLHSELNLSSLELGDSALYFCASSLGTGGAPNYGYTFGSGTRLTVV.

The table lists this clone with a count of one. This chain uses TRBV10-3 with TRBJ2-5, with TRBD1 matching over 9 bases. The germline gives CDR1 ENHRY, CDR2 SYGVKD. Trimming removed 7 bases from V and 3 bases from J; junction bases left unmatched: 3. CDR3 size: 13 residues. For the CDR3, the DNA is TGTGCCATCATGGGACAGGGTGAAGAGACCCAGTACTTC. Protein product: CAIMGQGEETQYF.

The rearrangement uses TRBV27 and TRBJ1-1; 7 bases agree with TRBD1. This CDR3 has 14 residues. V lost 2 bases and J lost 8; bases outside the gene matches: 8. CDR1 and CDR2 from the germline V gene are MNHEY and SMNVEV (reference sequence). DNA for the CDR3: TGTGCCAGCAGTTTAAGTAACAGGGGCCTAGAAGCTTTCTTT. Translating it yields CASSLSNRGLEAFF.

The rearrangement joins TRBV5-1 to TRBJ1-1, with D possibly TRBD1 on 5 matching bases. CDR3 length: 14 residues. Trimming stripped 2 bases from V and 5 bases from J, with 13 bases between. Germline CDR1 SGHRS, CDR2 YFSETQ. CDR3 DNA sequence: TGCGCCAGCAGCTTCCTTCAGGGTGATACTGAAGCTTTCTTT. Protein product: CASSFLQGDTEAFF.

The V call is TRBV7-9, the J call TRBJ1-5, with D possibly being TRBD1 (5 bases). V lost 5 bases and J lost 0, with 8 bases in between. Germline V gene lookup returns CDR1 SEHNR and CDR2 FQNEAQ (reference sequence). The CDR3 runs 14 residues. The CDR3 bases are TGTGCCAGCAGCGAGACAGATAGCAATCAGCCCCAGCATTTT. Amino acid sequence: CASSETDSNQPQHF. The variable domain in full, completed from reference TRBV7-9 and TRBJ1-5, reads DTGVSQNPRHKITKRGQNVTFRCDPISEHNRLYWYRQTLGQGPEFLTYFQNEAQLEKSRLLSDRFSAERPKGSFSTLEIQRTEQGDSAMYLCASSETDSNQPQHFGDGTRLSIL.

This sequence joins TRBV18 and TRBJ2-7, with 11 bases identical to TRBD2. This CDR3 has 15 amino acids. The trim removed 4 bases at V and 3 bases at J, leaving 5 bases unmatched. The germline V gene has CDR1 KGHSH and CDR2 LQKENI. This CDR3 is CASSQQGTSGYEQYF. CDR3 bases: TGTGCCAGCTCACAGCAGGGGACTAGCGGCTACGAGCAGTACTTC.

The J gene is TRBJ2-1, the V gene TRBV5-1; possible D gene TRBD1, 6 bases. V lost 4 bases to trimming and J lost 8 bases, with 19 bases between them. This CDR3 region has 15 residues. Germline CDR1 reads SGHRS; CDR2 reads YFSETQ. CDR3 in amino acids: CASSRDRYEGDEQFF. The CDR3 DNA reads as TGCGCCAGCAGCCGTGACAGGTATGAAGGCGATGAGCAGTTCTTC.

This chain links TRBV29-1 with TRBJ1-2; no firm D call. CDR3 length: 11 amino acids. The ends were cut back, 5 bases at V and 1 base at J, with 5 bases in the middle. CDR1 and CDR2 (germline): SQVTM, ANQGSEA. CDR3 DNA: TGCAGCGTTCGAGTTAACTATGGCTACACCTTC. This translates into CSVRVNYGYTF. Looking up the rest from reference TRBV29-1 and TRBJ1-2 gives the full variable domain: SAVISQKPSRDICQRGTSLTIQCQVDSQVTMMFWYRQQPGQSLTLIATANQGSEATYESGFVIDKFPISRPNLTFSTLTVSNMSPEDSSIYLCSVRVNYGYTFGSGTRLTVV.

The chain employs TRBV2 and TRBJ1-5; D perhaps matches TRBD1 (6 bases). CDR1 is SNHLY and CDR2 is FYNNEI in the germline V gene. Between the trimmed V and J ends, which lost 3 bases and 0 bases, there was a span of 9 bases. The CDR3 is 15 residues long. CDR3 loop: CASSETGFSNQPQHF. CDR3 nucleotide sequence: TGTGCCAGCAGTGAGACAGGTTTTAGCAATCAGCCCCAGCATTTT. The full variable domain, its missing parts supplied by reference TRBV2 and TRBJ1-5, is EPEVTQTPSHQVTQMGQEVILRCVPISNHLYFYWYRQILGQKVEFLVSFYNNEISEKSEIFDDQFSVERPDGSNFTLKIRSTKLEDSAMYFCASSETGFSNQPQHFGDGTRLSIL.

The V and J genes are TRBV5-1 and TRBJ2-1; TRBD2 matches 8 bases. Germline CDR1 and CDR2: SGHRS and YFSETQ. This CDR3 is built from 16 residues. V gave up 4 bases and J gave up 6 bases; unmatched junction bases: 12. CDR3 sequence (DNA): TGCGCCAGCAGCCTGCTTGGGGCGGGAGGCTCCAATGAGCAGTTCTTC. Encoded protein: CASSLLGAGGSNEQFF.

CDR3 amino acids: CASSRLAGGSYEQYF. CDR3 nucleotide sequence: TGTGCCAGCAGCCGACTAGCGGGAGGGTCCTACGAGCAGTACTTC. The V gene is TRBV7-3, the J gene TRBJ2-7, with 14 bases that match TRBD2. The CDR3 extends over 15 amino acids. V shed 5 bases and J 1 base; nucleotides not matched to a gene: 1. Germline CDR1 and CDR2: SGHTA and FQGTGA.

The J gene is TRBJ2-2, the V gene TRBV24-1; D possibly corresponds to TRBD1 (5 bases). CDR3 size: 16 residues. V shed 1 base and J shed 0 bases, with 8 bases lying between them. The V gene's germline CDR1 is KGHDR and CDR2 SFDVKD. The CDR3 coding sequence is TGTGCCACCAGTGATTTTCAGGGAACGAACACCGGGGAGCTGTTTTTT. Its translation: CATSDFQGTNTGELFF.

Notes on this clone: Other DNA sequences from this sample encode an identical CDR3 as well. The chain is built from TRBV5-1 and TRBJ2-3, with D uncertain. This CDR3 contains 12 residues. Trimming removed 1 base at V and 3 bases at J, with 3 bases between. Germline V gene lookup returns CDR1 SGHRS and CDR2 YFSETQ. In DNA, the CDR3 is TGCGCCAGCAGCTTGCAGACAGATACGCAGTATTTT. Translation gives CASSLQTDTQYF.

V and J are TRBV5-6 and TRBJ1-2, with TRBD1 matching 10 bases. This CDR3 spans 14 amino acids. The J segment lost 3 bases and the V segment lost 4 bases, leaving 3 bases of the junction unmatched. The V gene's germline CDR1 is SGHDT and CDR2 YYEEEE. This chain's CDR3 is CASSQTGGDYGYTF. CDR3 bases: TGTGCCAGCAGCCAGACAGGGGGCGACTATGGCTACACCTTC.